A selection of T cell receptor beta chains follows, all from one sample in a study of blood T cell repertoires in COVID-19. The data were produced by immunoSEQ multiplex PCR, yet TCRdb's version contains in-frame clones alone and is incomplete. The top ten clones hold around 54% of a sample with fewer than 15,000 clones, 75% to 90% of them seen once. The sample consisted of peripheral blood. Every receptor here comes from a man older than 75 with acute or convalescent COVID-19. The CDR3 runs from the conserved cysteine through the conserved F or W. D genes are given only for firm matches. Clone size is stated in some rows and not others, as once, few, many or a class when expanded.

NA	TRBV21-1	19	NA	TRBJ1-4	TGTGCCAGCAGCGCTACCGAGGGGACAGGGGGCGCGAGGGATGAAAAACTGTTTTTT	CASSATEGTGGARDEKLFF
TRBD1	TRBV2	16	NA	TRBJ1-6	TGTGCCAGCACCCTACAGACAGGGCTGTATAATTCACCCCTCCACTTT	CASTLQTGLYNSPLHF
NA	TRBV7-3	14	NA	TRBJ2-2	TGTGCCAGCAGCCCATCCAGGGGTTCCGGGGAGCTGTTTTTT	CASSPSRGSGELFF
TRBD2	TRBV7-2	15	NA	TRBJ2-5	TGTGCCAGCAGTCCTACTAGCGGGGGGGCGGAGACCCAGTACTTC	CASSPTSGGAETQYF
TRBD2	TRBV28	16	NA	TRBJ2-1	TGTGCCAGCAGTCCCTACGGGGGACTATTCTACAATGAGCAGTTCTTC	CASSPYGGLFYNEQFF
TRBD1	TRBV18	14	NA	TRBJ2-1	TGTGCCAGCTCCAGGGGGACAGGGGGCTATGAGCAGTTCTTC	CASSRGTGGYEQFF
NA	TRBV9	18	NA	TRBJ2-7	TGTGCCAGCAGCGTAGGAGAAGGGGGAGGGACAGGTTCCTACGAGCAGTACTTC	CASSVGEGGGTGSYEQYF
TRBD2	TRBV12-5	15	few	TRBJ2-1	TGTGCTAGTGGTTTGGGTGGACTAGCGGGGGCCAAGCAGTTCTTC	CASGLGGLAGAKQFF
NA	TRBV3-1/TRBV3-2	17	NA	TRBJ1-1	TGTGCCAGCAGCCCTGCTGACAGAAAACTTGCTGGGGCTGAAGCTTTCTTT	CASSPADRKLAGAEAFF
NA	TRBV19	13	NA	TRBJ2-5	TGTGCCAGTCGAGGAGGGGGAGGGGTGACCCAGTACTTC	CASRGGGGVTQYF
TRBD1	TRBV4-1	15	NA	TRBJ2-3	TGCGCCAGCAGCCAAAGGGGGCTTGTGGCAGATACGCAGTATTTT	CASSQRGLVADTQYF
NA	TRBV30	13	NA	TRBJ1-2	TGCGTCCCTCTAAGGGGAGGGAACTATGGCTACACCTTC	CVPLRGGNYGYTF
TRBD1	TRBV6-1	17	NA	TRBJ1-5	TGTGCCAGCAGTGAGCCGGACAGGGTTCATAGCAATCAGCCCCAGCATTTT	CASSEPDRVHSNQPQHF
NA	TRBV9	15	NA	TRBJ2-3	TGTGCCAGCAGCGTTTCAGGTGCTAGCACAGATACGCAGTATTTT	CASSVSGASTDTQYF
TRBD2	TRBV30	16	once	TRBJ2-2	TGTGCCGGAGAGACTAGCGGGGGCTTGAACACCGGGGAGCTGTTTTTT	CAGETSGGLNTGELFF
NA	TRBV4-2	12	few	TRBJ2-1	TGTGCCAGCGGATGGGGCCTTAATGAGCAGTTCTTC	CASGWGLNEQFF
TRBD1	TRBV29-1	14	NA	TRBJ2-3	TGCAGCGTGGACAGGGGTGGATTTGCAGATACGCAGTATTTT	CSVDRGGFADTQYF
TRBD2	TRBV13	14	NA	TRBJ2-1	TGTGCCAGCTCGTCGCGGGAGGGCCCCGGTGAGCAGTTCTTC	CASSSREGPGEQFF
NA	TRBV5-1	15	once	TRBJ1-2	TGCGCCAGCAGCTTGGCCGACAACTCTAACTATGGCTACACCTTC	CASSLADNSNYGYTF
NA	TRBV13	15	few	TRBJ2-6	TGTGCCAGCAAACAGGGTCGCTCTGGGGCCAACGTCCTGACTTTC	CASKQGRSGANVLTF
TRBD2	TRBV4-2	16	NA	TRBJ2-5	TGTGCCAGCAGCCCCCTGGCGGGGGGGACCCAAGAGACCCAGTACTTC	CASSPLAGGTQETQYF
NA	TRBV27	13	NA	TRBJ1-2	TGTGCCAGCCGGAGGGATGAGGGTTATGGCTACACCTTC	CASRRDEGYGYTF
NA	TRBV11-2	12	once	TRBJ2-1	TGTGCCAGCAGCTTCCTCGGCAATGAGCAGTTCTTC	CASSFLGNEQFF
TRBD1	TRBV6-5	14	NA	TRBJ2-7	TGTGCCACCCTCCAGAGGGGGCTGTCCTACGAGCAGTACTTC	CATLQRGLSYEQYF
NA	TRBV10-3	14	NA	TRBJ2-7	TGTGCCATCAGTGACCGACGGGTCCCAGGGGAGCAGTACTTC	CAISDRRVPGEQYF
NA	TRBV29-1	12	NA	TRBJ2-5	TGCAGCGTTGAGGGCTACCAAGAGACCCAGTACTTC	CSVEGYQETQYF
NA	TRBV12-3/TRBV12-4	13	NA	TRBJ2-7	TGTGCCAGCAGTTTAAGGAGGGAATACGAGCAGTACTTC	CASSLRREYEQYF
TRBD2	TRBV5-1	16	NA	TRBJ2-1	TGCGCCAGCAGCTTGTCTAGCGGGATCGTGCCAGATGAGCAGTTCTTC	CASSLSSGIVPDEQFF
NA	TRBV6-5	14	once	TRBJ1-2	TGTGCCAGCAGTTACGGGGGACAAACTTATGGCTACACCTTC	CASSYGGQTYGYTF
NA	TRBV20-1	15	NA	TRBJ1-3	TGCAGTGCTAGTGCGCTACTAAGCTCTGGAAACACCATATATTTT	CSASALLSSGNTIYF
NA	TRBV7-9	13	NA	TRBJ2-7	TGTGCCAGCAGCTTAGGACAGGGAGGCGAGCAGTACTTC	CASSLGQGGEQYF
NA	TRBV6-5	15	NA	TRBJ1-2	TGTGCCAGCAGCTCAACGGACACGGTACTTAGTGGCTACACCTTC	CASSSTDTVLSGYTF
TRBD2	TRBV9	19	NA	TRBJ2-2	TGTGCCAGCAGCCCCCACCCCCTCGGACTAGCGGGAGTTGCCGGGGAGCTGTTTTTT	CASSPHPLGLAGVAGELFF
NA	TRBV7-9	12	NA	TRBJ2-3	TGTGCCAGCAGCGGGGGACTCCTCACGCAGTATTTT	CASSGGLLTQYF
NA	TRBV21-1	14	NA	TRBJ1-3	TGTGCCAGCACCCCGGTCGATCCTGGAAACACCATATATTTT	CASTPVDPGNTIYF
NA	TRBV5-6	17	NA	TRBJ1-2	TGTGCCAGCAGCCCTGGAGGGCAGGGCCAACGTCGGACGGGCTACACCTTC	CASSPGGQGQRRTGYTF
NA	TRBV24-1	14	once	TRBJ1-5	TGTGCCACCAGTGAAGACGGGAGCAATCAGCCCCAGCATTTT	CATSEDGSNQPQHF
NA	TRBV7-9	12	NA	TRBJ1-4	TGTGCCAGCAGCTTCTTTAATGAAAAACTGTTTTTT	CASSFFNEKLFF
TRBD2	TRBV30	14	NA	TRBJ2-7	TGTGCCTACGGCCGGGAGGGTTTCTACTACGAGCAGTACTTC	CAYGREGFYYEQYF
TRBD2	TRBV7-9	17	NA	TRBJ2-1	TGTGCCAGCAGCTTAGAATGGGTAGCGGGAGGGGACAATGAGCAGTTCTTC	CASSLEWVAGGDNEQFF